Each of the 14 T cell receptor beta chains below was sequenced from the same sample in a study of blood T cell repertoires in COVID-19 (dated by TCRdb to 2020 to 2022). Library creation used the immunoSEQ multiplex PCR assay. What TCRdb holds here is the immuneACCESS table cut down to in-frame rearrangements. Part of the clones is not present; checked against another copy, under half of the missing clones reflect an unresolved V gene, and the others are unexplained. Within this sample are 130,000 to 150,000 clones, with more than 75% of them counted one time only. The ten most abundant clones make up approximately 5% of the sample. What was sequenced was peripheral blood. Receptors were obtained from a human donor in a cohort sampled during active COVID-19.

The rearrangement links TRBV2 to TRBJ2-1, with TRBD2 matching over 8 bases. CDR1 and CDR2 (germline): SNHLY, FYNNEI. The CDR3 runs 13 residues. Trimming cost V 7 bases and J 10 bases; bases outside gene matches: 9. This CDR3 is CASIQLSGGEQFF. CDR3 nucleotides: TGTGCCAGCATCCAACTGAGCGGGGGAGAGCAGTTCTTC.

This clone was detected only a few times. The chain uses TRBV4-2 and TRBJ1-6; unclear D gene. The ends were cut back, 0 bases at V and 12 bases at J, with 9 bases in the middle. The CDR3 consists of 13 residues. CDR1 is LGHNA, CDR2 YNFKEQ, per germline. The DNA for the CDR3 is TGTGCCAGCAGCCAAGAGGCGGGGATACCCCTCCACTTT. Its protein is CASSQEAGIPLHF.

The chain couples TRBV5-6 to TRBJ2-7, with D tentatively TRBD2 (6 bases). V dropped 6 bases and J dropped 5 bases, with 15 bases sitting between them. The CDR3 spans 13 residues. The V gene's germline CDR1 is SGHDT and CDR2 YYEEEE. CDR3 sequence (DNA): TGTGCCAGCACAAAGGTGGAGGGCCACGAGCAGTACGTC. It specifies CASTKVEGHEQYV.

V gene TRBV6-1 combines with J gene TRBJ2-5; 7 bases align to TRBD1. The V gene's germline CDR1 is MNHNS and CDR2 SASEGT. V dropped 5 bases and J dropped 5; count of bases not matched to a gene: 8. This CDR3 contains 14 residues. The CDR3 reads CASSPMTGTETQYF. CDR3 nucleotides: TGTGCCAGCAGTCCTATGACAGGGACGGAGACCCAGTACTTC.

The CDR3 nucleotides read TGTGCTAGTTTGTGTGGGCAGTTTTCTGAAAAACTGTTTTTT. Translated: CASLCGQFSEKLFF. The chain carries TRBV12-5 and TRBJ1-4; D remains ambiguous. CDR1 and CDR2 (germline): LGHNT, FRNRAP. The CDR3 contains 14 residues. The germline V and J ends were trimmed by 8 bases and 7 bases, with 17 bases remaining between them. The variable domain in full, with the rest retrieved from reference TRBV12-5 and TRBJ1-4, is DARVTQTPRHKVTEMGQEVTMRCQPILGHNTVFWYRQTMMQGLELLAYFRNRAPLDDSGMPKDRFSAEMPDATLATLKIQPSEPRDSAVYFCASLCGQFSEKLFFGSGTQLSVL.

This sequence joins TRBV6-1 and TRBJ1-6; D possibly corresponds to TRBD1 (6 bases). CDR1 MNHNS and CDR2 SASEGT come from the germline V gene. V shed 2 bases and J shed 13 bases, with 21 bases lying between them. CDR3 length equals 16 residues. This CDR3 reads CASSERGGTPLSPLHF. The CDR3, as DNA: TGTGCCAGCAGTGAAAGGGGGGGGACGCCCTTGTCTCCCCTCCACTTT.

The chain has TRBV3-1 (or the pseudogene TRBV3-2) and TRBJ2-3; 10 nucleotides match TRBD2. The V and J ends lost 0 bases and 6 bases, in that order; junction bases with no gene match: 6. Germline values: CDR1 LGHDT, CDR2 YNNKEL (reference sequence). The CDR3 extends over 16 amino acids. The CDR3: CASSQDLAGEGDTQYF. The CDR3 DNA is TGTGCCAGCAGCCAAGATCTAGCGGGAGAAGGTGATACGCAGTATTTT.

V and J are TRBV13 and TRBJ2-1; possibly TRBD2 for D (6 bases). The CDR3 totals 15 residues. V was trimmed by 2 bases and J by 6 bases, leaving 14 bases between them. Per germline, CDR1 PRHDT and CDR2 FYEKMQ (reference sequence). The CDR3 protein is CASSLRRVSGNEQFF. Written as DNA, the CDR3 is TGTGCCAGCAGCTTAAGGAGGGTCTCGGGCAATGAGCAGTTCTTC.

There are a few counts of this clone. The chain joins TRBV4-1 to TRBJ2-5; tentatively, D is TRBD1 (8 bases). The ends were cut back, 3 bases at V and 4 bases at J, with 15 bases in the middle. Germline V CDR1 and CDR2: MGHRA, YSYEKL. The CDR3 is made up of 15 amino acids. CDR3 region: CASSHYTGGGETQYF. The CDR3 DNA reads as TGCGCCAGCAGCCATTATACAGGGGGGGGAGAGACCCAGTACTTC.

The chain links TRBV7-9 to TRBJ1-1; weak D call: TRBD1 (6 bases). V was pared by 5 bases and J by 7 bases, with 11 bases between. This CDR3 is 12 amino acids long. The germline gives CDR1 SEHNR, CDR2 FQNEAQ (reference sequence). In DNA, the CDR3 is TGTGCCAGCAGCCCCGAGGGGGATGAAGCTTTCTTT. Amino acid sequence: CASSPEGDEAFF. Full variable domain (remainder filled in from reference TRBV7-9 and TRBJ1-1): DTGVSQNPRHKITKRGQNVTFRCDPISEHNRLYWYRQTLGQGPEFLTYFQNEAQLEKSRLLSDRFSAERPKGSFSTLEIQRTEQGDSAMYLCASSPEGDEAFFGQGTRLTVV.

This chain connects TRBV9 to TRBJ2-2; D gene unclear. CDR1 and CDR2 from the germline V gene are SGDLS and YYNGEE. The CDR3 has 16 residues. The V end lost 1 base, the J end lost 5 bases, and 15 bases lay between the germline ends. CDR3 region: CASSVRGDSSTGELFF. CDR3 sequence (DNA): TGTGCCAGCAGCGTAAGAGGCGACTCTTCGACCGGGGAGCTGTTTTTT.

The J gene is TRBJ2-5, the V gene TRBV28; TRBD2 is a possible D gene (6 bases). The CDR3 covers 17 residues. CDR1 is MDHEN, CDR2 SYDVKM, per germline. Trimming left V 4 bases short and J 2 bases short, with 20 bases between. The CDR3 DNA reads TGTGCCAGCAGTTCCCCTCACGGGCGGGGAAATCAAGAGACCCAGTACTTC. Its translation: CASSSPHGRGNQETQYF.

The chain combines TRBV25-1 with TRBJ2-5, with a tentative D call TRBD2 (7 bases). Germline lookup yields CDR1 MGHDK and CDR2 SYGVNS. The CDR3 sequence is 17 residues long. Trimming removed 0 bases at V and 1 base at J, with 15 bases between. As DNA, the CDR3 is TGTGCCAGCAGTGAATATAGGGGGGGTCGACCCCAAGAGACCCAGTACTTC. Protein product: CASSEYRGGRPQETQYF.

The chain joins TRBV11-2 to TRBJ1-2; TRBD1 agrees at 9 bases. Germline trimming cut 5 bases from V and 0 bases from J; bases unmatched to any gene: 13. Germline CDR1 SGHAT, CDR2 FQNNGV. The CDR3 is made up of 18 amino acids. This chain's CDR3 is CASSPRSPGQGTNYGYTF. The CDR3 region has the DNA TGTGCCAGCAGCCCAAGATCACCGGGACAGGGAACTAACTATGGCTACACCTTC. Full variable domain (rest looked up from reference TRBV11-2 and TRBJ1-2): EAGVAQSPRYKIIEKRQSVAFWCNPISGHATLYWYQQILGQGPKLLIQFQNNGVVDDSQLPKDRFSAERLKGVDSTLKIQPAKLEDSAVYLCASSPRSPGQGTNYGYTFGSGTRLTVV.